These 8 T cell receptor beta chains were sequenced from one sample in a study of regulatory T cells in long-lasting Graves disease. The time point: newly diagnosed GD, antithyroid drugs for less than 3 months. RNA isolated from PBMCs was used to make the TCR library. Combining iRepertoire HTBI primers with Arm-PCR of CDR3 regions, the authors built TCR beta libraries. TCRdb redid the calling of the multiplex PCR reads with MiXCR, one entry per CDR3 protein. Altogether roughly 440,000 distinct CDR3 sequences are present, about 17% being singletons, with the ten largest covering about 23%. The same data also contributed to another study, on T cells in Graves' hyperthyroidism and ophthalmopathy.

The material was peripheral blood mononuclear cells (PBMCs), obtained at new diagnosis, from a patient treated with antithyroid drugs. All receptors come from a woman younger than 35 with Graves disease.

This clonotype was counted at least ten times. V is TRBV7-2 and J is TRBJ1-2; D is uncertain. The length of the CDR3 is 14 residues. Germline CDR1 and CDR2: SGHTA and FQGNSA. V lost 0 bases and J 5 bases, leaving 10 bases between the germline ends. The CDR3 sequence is CASSLALDAYGYTF. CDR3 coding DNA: TGTGCCAGCAGCTTAGCGCTGGATGCTTATGGCTACACCTTC.

The CDR3, as DNA: TGCAGCGTCACCAGGGGGACAGGGGGCTTCAATGAGCAGTTCTTC. This translates into CSVTRGTGGFNEQFF. The chain uses TRBV29-1 and TRBJ2-1, with 12 bases that match TRBD1. The CDR3 spans 15 residues. Germline values: CDR1 SQVTM, CDR2 ANQGSEA. The trim removed 6 bases at V and 6 bases at J, leaving 9 bases unmatched.

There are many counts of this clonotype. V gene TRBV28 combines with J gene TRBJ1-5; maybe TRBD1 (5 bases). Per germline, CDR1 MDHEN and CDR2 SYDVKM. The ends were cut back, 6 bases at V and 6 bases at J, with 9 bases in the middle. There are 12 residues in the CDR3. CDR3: CASRTGPQPQHF. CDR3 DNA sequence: TGTGCCAGCAGAACGGGACCTCAGCCCCAGCATTTT.

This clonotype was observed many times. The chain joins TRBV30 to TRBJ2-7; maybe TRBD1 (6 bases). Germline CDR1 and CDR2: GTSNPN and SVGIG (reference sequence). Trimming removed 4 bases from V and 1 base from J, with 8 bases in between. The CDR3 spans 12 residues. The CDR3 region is CAWNRESYEQYF. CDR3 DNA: TGTGCCTGGAACAGGGAGTCCTACGAGCAGTACTTC.

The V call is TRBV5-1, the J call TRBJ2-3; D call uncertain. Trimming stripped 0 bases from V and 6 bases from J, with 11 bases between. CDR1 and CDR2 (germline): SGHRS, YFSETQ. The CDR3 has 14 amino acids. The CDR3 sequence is CASSLERNRDTQYF. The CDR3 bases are TGCGCCAGCAGCTTGGAAAGGAATAGGGATACGCAGTATTTT.

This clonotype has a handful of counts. The CDR3 DNA sequence: TGTGCCAGCAACCCCGAGGGAGGCAGGGACTATGGCTACACCTTC. Amino acids: CASNPEGGRDYGYTF. This sequence joins TRBV7-9 and TRBJ1-2; D is possibly TRBD1 (5 bases). This CDR3 spans 15 amino acids. V lost 7 bases and J 3 bases, leaving 18 bases between the germline ends. Germline V CDR1 and CDR2: SEHNR, FQNEAQ (reference sequence).

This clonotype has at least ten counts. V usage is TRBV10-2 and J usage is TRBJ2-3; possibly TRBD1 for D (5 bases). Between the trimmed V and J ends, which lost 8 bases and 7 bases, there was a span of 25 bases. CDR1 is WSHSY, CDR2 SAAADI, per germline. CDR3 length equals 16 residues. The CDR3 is CASSNLPRGRKNTQYF. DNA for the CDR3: TGCGCCAGCTCGAATCTGCCTAGGGGCAGGAAAAATACGCAGTATTTT.

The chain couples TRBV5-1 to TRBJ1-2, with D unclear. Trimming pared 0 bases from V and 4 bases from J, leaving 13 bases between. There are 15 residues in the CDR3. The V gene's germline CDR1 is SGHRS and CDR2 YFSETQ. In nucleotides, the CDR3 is TGCGCCAGCAGCTTGGAGGCCGGTGGGTTCTATGGCTACACCTTC. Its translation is CASSLEAGGFYGYTF.